Below are 21 T cell receptor beta chains sequenced from a single sample in a study of CD8 T cells in Susac syndrome. Reverse transcription used about 0.45 to 1 ug RNA and random hexamers. TCRdb re-derived calls from the immunoSEQ multiplex PCR reads in MiXCR, one entry per CDR3 protein. Of around 200,000 distinct CDR3 sequences in the sample, approximately 95% were seen once. The specimen was CD4+ T cells from PBMCs. The receptors were gathered from a human donor with multiple sclerosis.

V is TRBV30 and J is TRBJ2-3; 7 bases map to TRBD2. The V segment lost 0 bases and the J segment 4 bases; nucleotides outside the gene matches: 7. Per germline, CDR1 GTSNPN and CDR2 SVGIG (reference sequence). The CDR3 contains 15 residues. The CDR3 nucleotides read TGTGCCTGGAGTGTAATGGGACTACCCGCAGATACGCAGTATTTT. Encoded protein: CAWSVMGLPADTQYF.

This clonotype was seen once. The J gene is TRBJ1-1, the V gene TRBV12-3 or TRBV12-4, with D maybe TRBD1 (6 bases). With 4 bases removed from V and 7 bases from J, the gap between germline ends came to 16 bases. The CDR3 has 14 amino acids. The CDR3 nucleotides are TGTGCCAGCAGTTCCTCGGTCAGGGGACTTGAAGCTTTCTTT. This gives the protein CASSSSVRGLEAFF.

This clonotype was detected only a few times. The V gene is TRBV4-2, the J gene TRBJ2-7, with 8 bases matching TRBD2. CDR1 is LGHNA and CDR2 is YNFKEQ in the germline V gene. The CDR3 covers 14 residues. V lost 1 base and J lost 2; bases outside the gene matches: 1. CDR3 region: CASSQAGGPYEQYF. The CDR3 nucleotides read TGTGCCAGCAGCCAAGCGGGGGGGCCCTACGAGCAGTACTTC.

The V and J genes are TRBV4-1 and TRBJ2-1; 10 bases are a match to TRBD2. CDR1 and CDR2 (germline): MGHRA, YSYEKL. V shed 1 base and J 7 bases; nucleotides not matched to a gene: 13. CDR3 size: 18 residues. Here the CDR3 reads CASSQGAASGGRLNEQFF. The DNA of the CDR3 is TGCGCCAGCAGCCAAGGGGCTGCTAGCGGGGGAAGGTTGAATGAGCAGTTCTTC.

V is TRBV19 and J is TRBJ2-2; unclear D gene. The CDR3 runs to 13 residues. Germline V gene data show CDR1 as LNHDA and CDR2 as SQIVND (reference sequence). V dropped 8 bases and J dropped 2 bases, with 9 bases sitting between them. CDR3 DNA: TGTGCCAGTGGATCGCTCAACACCGGGGAGCTGTTTTTT. Protein: CASGSLNTGELFF.

This chain uses TRBV25-1 with TRBJ2-5, with D maybe TRBD1 (5 bases). The germline V gene encodes CDR1 MGHDK and CDR2 SYGVNS. The CDR3 is 14 amino acids. Trimming pared 3 bases from V and 4 bases from J, leaving 12 bases between. The CDR3 spells CASSDARVVETQYF. As DNA, the CDR3 is TGTGCCAGCAGTGACGCCAGGGTGGTAGAGACCCAGTACTTC. The complete variable domain, with remaining parts taken from reference TRBV25-1 and TRBJ2-5, reads EADIYQTPRYLVIGTGKKITLECSQTMGHDKMYWYQQDPGMELHLIHYSYGVNSTEKGDLSSESTVSRIRTEHFPLTLESARPSHTSQYLCASSDARVVETQYFGPGTRLLVL.

About this clonotype itself: The junction departs from germline at one end; a sequencing error may be responsible. The genes are TRBV11-2 and TRBJ2-4, with 8 positions matching TRBD1. The CDR3 consists of 11 residues. CDR1 and CDR2 from the germline V gene are SGHAT and FQNNGV. The CDR3 sequence is CASSTPGQVQF. CDR3 bases: TGTGCCAGCAGCACACCGGGACAGGTACAGTTC.

The V gene is TRBV30, the J gene TRBJ1-1; possible D gene TRBD1, 5 bases. The CDR3 contains 18 residues. The germline CDR1 and CDR2 sequences are GTSNPN and SVGIG (reference sequence). Trimming removed 0 bases at V and 1 base at J, with 21 bases between. The CDR3 sequence: CAWSVGGPQILENTEAFF. The CDR3 nucleotides are TGTGCCTGGAGTGTCGGGGGACCCCAGATCTTGGAGAACACTGAAGCTTTCTTT.

This rearrangement joins TRBV15 to TRBJ2-7, with 8 bases fitting TRBD1. Germline CDR1 reads LNHNV; CDR2 reads YYDKDF (reference sequence). The CDR3 has 14 residues. V shed 1 base and J 6 bases; nucleotides not matched to a gene: 5. The CDR3 bases are TGTGCCACCAGCAGAGGTGGACAGGGCACCGAGCAGTACTTC. Translation gives CATSRGGQGTEQYF. The full variable domain, completed using reference TRBV15 and TRBJ2-7, is DAMVIQNPRYQVTQFGKPVTLSCSQTLNHNVMYWYQQKSSQAPKLLFHYYDKDFNNEADTPDNFQSRRPNTSFCFLDIRSPGLGDTAMYLCATSRGGQGTEQYFGPGTRLTVT.

The chain carries TRBV12-3 or TRBV12-4 and TRBJ1-2; D is unresolved. The CDR3 runs to 12 residues. V was trimmed by 7 bases and J by 6 bases, leaving 12 bases between them. CDR3 loop: CASTSAVNGYTF. CDR3 nucleotides: TGTGCCAGCACCTCAGCGGTCAATGGCTACACCTTC.

V gene TRBV3-1 combines with J gene TRBJ1-2; a possible D gene is TRBD1 (5 bases). Trimming removed 4 bases at V and 7 bases at J, with 16 bases between. The CDR3 spans 14 residues. Germline assignment: CDR1 LGHDT and CDR2 YNNKEL (reference sequence). CDR3 DNA: TGTGCCAGCAGCCCGACCACAGGTAGGGGTGGCTACACCTTC. Protein product: CASSPTTGRGGYTF.

V usage is TRBV6-5 and J usage is TRBJ1-2, with D hard to call. Trimming cost V 6 bases and J 2 bases, with 13 bases left between them. Germline lookup yields CDR1 MNHEY and CDR2 SVGAGI. This CDR3 contains 14 residues. The CDR3 DNA is TGTGCCAGCAGCACGGTCACGGGGAACTATGGCTACACCTTC. Translated, it gives CASSTVTGNYGYTF.

The chain is built from TRBV7-3 and TRBJ2-5; TRBD1 matches 8 bases. The CDR3 is 15 residues long. CDR1 is SGHTA, CDR2 FQGTGA, per germline. Losses at the gene ends were 5 bases for V and 5 bases for J; bases not matched to a gene: 10. This chain's CDR3 is CASSPTFTGGETQYF. The CDR3, as DNA: TGTGCCAGCAGCCCTACTTTTACAGGGGGGGAGACCCAGTACTTC.

This chain connects TRBV20-1 to TRBJ1-1, with D possibly matching TRBD1 (5 bases). Looked up from germline, CDR1 is DFQATT and CDR2 is SNEGSKA (reference sequence). This CDR3 contains 12 residues. Trimming took 5 bases from V and 4 from J, leaving 11 bases between them. DNA of the CDR3: TGCAGTGCTGGCCAGGGATTCACTGAAGCTTTCTTT. Translation gives CSAGQGFTEAFF.

In this sample, this clonotype turned up once. CDR3 region: CSVARGQGTDTQYF. The CDR3 DNA sequence: TGCAGCGTTGCAAGGGGCCAGGGCACAGATACGCAGTATTTT. The genes are TRBV29-1 and TRBJ2-3; tentative D call: TRBD1 (5 bases). Trimming removed 4 bases at V and 1 base at J, with 12 bases between. Germline CDR1 is SQVTM and CDR2 is ANQGSEA. The CDR3 has 14 amino acids.

The rearrangement links TRBV6-2 or TRBV6-3 to TRBJ1-6; no firm D call. The germline V gene has CDR1 MNHEY and CDR2 SVGEGT. This CDR3 is 13 amino acids long. V lost 3 bases and J 11 bases, leaving 11 bases between the germline ends. CDR3 in amino acids: CASSYGRVTPLHF. As DNA, the CDR3 is TGTGCCAGCAGTTATGGAAGGGTAACACCCCTCCACTTT.

This chain connects TRBV29-1 to TRBJ2-7; the D call may be TRBD1 or TRBD2 (5 bases each). The CDR3 extends over 13 amino acids. The V gene lost 1 base and the J gene lost 7 bases, with 14 bases spanning the gap. Germline V gene lookup returns CDR1 SQVTM and CDR2 ANQGSEA. The DNA for the CDR3 is TGCAGCGTTGAAGGGTATCTTGAGGGGGAGCAGTACTTC. Encoded protein: CSVEGYLEGEQYF.

The chain couples TRBV7-3 to TRBJ2-1; TRBD1 agrees at 7 bases. This CDR3 spans 14 amino acids. Germline V gene sequence: CDR1 SGHTA, CDR2 FQGTGA. V was clipped by 2 bases and J by 6 bases; unmatched bases: 4. This CDR3 is CASSLSSGGNEQFF. CDR3 in DNA: TGTGCCAGCAGCTTATCGTCAGGGGGCAATGAGCAGTTCTTC.

This clonotype was recorded once. The rearrangement links TRBV5-1 to TRBJ2-7; the match to TRBD1 covers 8 bases. Germline CDR1 SGHRS, CDR2 YFSETQ. After removal of 6 bases from V and 6 bases from J, the junction contained 8 bases not matched to a gene. The CDR3 runs to 13 residues. CDR3 loop: CASKTGGPTEQYF. The CDR3 DNA follows: TGCGCCAGCAAAACAGGGGGACCCACCGAGCAGTACTTC.

The genes are TRBV29-1 and TRBJ1-6, with 9 nucleotides matching TRBD1. The CDR3 contains 15 residues. Germline V gene data show CDR1 as SQVTM and CDR2 as ANQGSEA. Trimming removed 6 bases from V and 7 bases from J; junction bases left unmatched: 10. The CDR3 bases are TGCAGCGTGAGTGAGATGGGACAGGGCAATTCACCCCTCCACTTT. It yields the protein CSVSEMGQGNSPLHF.

The V gene is TRBV27, the J gene TRBJ1-2; no definite D call. V dropped 5 bases and J dropped 0 bases, with 7 bases sitting between them. Germline CDR1 reads MNHEY; CDR2 reads SMNVEV (reference sequence). The length of the CDR3 is 13 residues. In DNA, the CDR3 is TGTGCCAGCAGTCGGGATCCTAACTATGGCTACACCTTC. The encoded protein is CASSRDPNYGYTF.